The 15 T cell receptor beta chains listed next were all sequenced from one sample in a study of CD8 T cells in ankylosing spondylitis. These receptors' targets are unknown. TCRdb processed the 5' RACE reads anew with MiXCR; each CDR3 protein has one entry. This sample has about 450,000 distinct CDR3 sequences, with roughly a quarter found just once. Overall study results and limits: There was a TCR beta motif, made of eight highly homologous variants, that appeared characteristic of ankylosing spondylitis blood.

The specimen sequenced was blood, either unsorted or a sorted T cell fraction (not recorded which). These TCRs come from a male donor with ankylosing spondylitis.

The chain carries TRBV25-1 and TRBJ1-1; no firm D call. The V end was cut by 4 bases, the J end by 2 bases, with 14 bases between. In germline, CDR1 is MGHDK, CDR2 SYGVNS. The CDR3 consists of 15 residues. The CDR3 DNA follows: TGTGCCAGCAGTGGCTCTGGCGGGGTAAACACTGAAGCTTTCTTT. Encoded protein: CASSGSGGVNTEAFF. The variable domain in full, with the rest retrieved from reference TRBV25-1 and TRBJ1-1, is EADIYQTPRYLVIGTGKKITLECSQTMGHDKMYWYQQDPGMELHLIHYSYGVNSTEKGDLSSESTVSRIRTEHFPLTLESARPSHTSQYLCASSGSGGVNTEAFFGQGTRLTVV.

V is TRBV30 and J is TRBJ2-3; possibly TRBD2 for D (5 bases). Looked up from germline, CDR1 is GTSNPN and CDR2 is SVGIG (reference sequence). The CDR3 sequence is 15 residues long. V lost 0 bases and J 2 bases, leaving 12 bases between the germline ends. In DNA, the CDR3 is TGTGCCTGGAGTGTGGGAGACTATATCACAGATACGCAGTATTTT. Encoded protein: CAWSVGDYITDTQYF. The variable domain in full, completed from reference TRBV30 and TRBJ2-3, reads SQTIHQWPATLVQPVGSPLSLECTVEGTSNPNLYWYRQAAGRGLQLLFYSVGIGQISSEVPQNLSASRPQDRQFILSSKKLLLSDSGFYLCAWSVGDYITDTQYFGPGTRLTVL.

The rearrangement joins TRBV5-1 to TRBJ2-2; the match to TRBD2 covers 9 bases. CDR1 is SGHRS, CDR2 YFSETQ, per germline. Trimming cost V 3 bases and J 7 bases; bases outside gene matches: 10. This CDR3 is built from 16 residues. CDR3 sequence (DNA): TGCGCCAGCAGCTCTCAAAAGCGGGAGGTCGGCGGGGAGCTGTTTTTT. It encodes CASSSQKREVGGELFF.

The chain links TRBV24-1 to TRBJ2-3; D might be TRBD2 (5 bases). Germline loops: CDR1 KGHDR, CDR2 SFDVKD. This CDR3 is built from 14 residues. The ends were cut back, 3 bases at V and 3 bases at J, with 9 bases in the middle. This CDR3 is CATSDTRGTDTQYF. CDR3 nucleotides: TGTGCCACCAGTGATACCCGAGGGACAGATACGCAGTATTTT.

Only a few counts were recorded for this clonotype. CDR3 sequence (DNA): TGCAGTGCTAGAGATAGGGTATTAGCCGGTCACGAGCAGTACTTC. Amino acid sequence: CSARDRVLAGHEQYF. This chain joins TRBV20-1 and TRBJ2-7; D ambiguous. Germline V gene data show CDR1 as DFQATT and CDR2 as SNEGSKA (reference sequence). With 0 bases removed from V and 5 bases from J, the gap between germline ends came to 17 bases. The CDR3 contains 15 residues.

This clonotype was detected a few times. The chain employs TRBV12-3 or TRBV12-4 and TRBJ2-5; D not certain. The CDR3 runs to 13 residues. V lost 4 bases to trimming and J lost 4 bases, with 10 bases between them. CDR3 in DNA: TGTGCCAGCAGTTCCGAGCTCCGAGAGACCCAGTACTTC. Translation: CASSSELRETQYF.

This clonotype was observed a handful of times. The chain joins TRBV2 to TRBJ1-5, with 8 bases aligning to TRBD1. The CDR3 consists of 16 residues. Trimming removed 5 bases from V and 0 bases from J; junction bases left unmatched: 6. The germline V gene has CDR1 SNHLY and CDR2 FYNNEI. The CDR3 region is CASSSGTGISNQPQHF. In DNA, the CDR3 is TGTGCCAGCAGTTCCGGGACAGGAATTAGCAATCAGCCCCAGCATTTT.

The rearrangement joins TRBV10-3 to TRBJ1-1; the match to TRBD1 covers 7 bases. The CDR3 runs 13 residues. CDR1 is ENHRY, CDR2 SYGVKD, per germline. Trimming cost V 6 bases and J 10 bases; bases outside gene matches: 11. Here the CDR3 reads CAIRATGDGGAFF. The DNA of the CDR3 is TGTGCCATCAGGGCAACAGGGGATGGGGGAGCTTTCTTT.

This clonotype occurred once. This sequence joins TRBV20-1 and TRBJ2-1; possible D gene TRBD2, 5 bases. The CDR3 has 15 residues. V lost 0 bases, J lost 8 bases, and 17 bases lay in between. Germline V gene data show CDR1 as DFQATT and CDR2 as SNEGSKA (reference sequence). The CDR3 DNA reads as TGCAGTGCTAGAGATCTCGGACTCTCCATGGATGAGCAGTTCTTC. It yields the protein CSARDLGLSMDEQFF.

This clonotype was counted between two and nine times. The chain joins TRBV20-1 to TRBJ2-1; D is possibly TRBD2 (6 bases). Germline CDR1 is DFQATT and CDR2 is SNEGSKA (reference sequence). The CDR3 runs 17 residues. Trimming shortened V by 4 bases and J by 6 bases, and 25 bases separated the two germline ends. The CDR3 sequence: CSATGGTDKRTRNEQFF. As DNA, the CDR3 is TGCAGTGCTACTGGCGGGACTGACAAGCGGACCCGCAATGAGCAGTTCTTC.

This clonotype has only a few counts. This chain joins TRBV3-1 and TRBJ2-5; D is undetermined. The V and J ends lost 1 base and 4 bases respectively, with 10 bases between them. Germline CDR1 reads LGHDT; CDR2 reads YNNKEL (reference sequence). CDR3 length: 14 amino acids. Here the CDR3 DNA reads TGTGCCAGCAGCCAAGTGGCACTTCCAGAGACCCAGTACTTC. Protein sequence: CASSQVALPETQYF.

In its sample, this clonotype was seen many times. This rearrangement joins TRBV27 to TRBJ1-5; D call uncertain. This CDR3 has 15 amino acids. The germline V gene has CDR1 MNHEY and CDR2 SMNVEV (reference sequence). V shed 4 bases and J shed 4 bases, with 14 bases lying between them. The CDR3 nucleotides are TGTGCCAGCAGTTCTACCCCGCGAGGGAATCAGCCCCAGCATTTT. Its protein is CASSSTPRGNQPQHF.

This clonotype has only a few counts. This rearrangement joins TRBV7-2 to TRBJ2-3, with D perhaps given as TRBD1 or TRBD2 (6 bases each). CDR3 length equals 15 residues. Trimming took off 2 bases at V and 5 bases at J, with 14 bases between the two ends. Per germline, CDR1 SGHTA and CDR2 FQGNSA. The CDR3 DNA reads TGTGCCAGCAGCTTATCCCGGGGGCATGTAGATACGCAGTATTTT. Its protein product is CASSLSRGHVDTQYF.

The chain combines TRBV2 with TRBJ1-4; D might be TRBD1 (5 bases). Between the trimmed V and J ends, which lost 8 bases and 5 bases, there was a span of 15 bases. Germline-derived CDR1 and CDR2 are SNHLY and FYNNEI. The CDR3 contains 14 residues. This CDR3 is CASLPGVSNEKLFF. In DNA form, the CDR3 reads TGTGCCAGCTTGCCGGGGGTTTCAAATGAAAAACTGTTTTTT. The full variable domain, in which reference TRBV2 and TRBJ1-4 provide the parts outside the CDR3, is EPEVTQTPSHQVTQMGQEVILRCVPISNHLYFYWYRQILGQKVEFLVSFYNNEISEKSEIFDDQFSVERPDGSNFTLKIRSTKLEDSAMYFCASLPGVSNEKLFFGSGTQLSVL.

This clonotype turned up a few times. The chain joins TRBV3-1 to TRBJ2-4, with 8 positions matching TRBD1. The CDR3 contains 13 residues. After removal of 0 bases from V and 14 bases from J, the junction contained 6 bases not matched to a gene. Germline V gives CDR1 LGHDT, CDR2 YNNKEL (reference sequence). The CDR3 loop reads CASSQDPDRVKYF. CDR3 DNA: TGTGCCAGCAGCCAAGATCCGGACAGGGTGAAGTACTTC.